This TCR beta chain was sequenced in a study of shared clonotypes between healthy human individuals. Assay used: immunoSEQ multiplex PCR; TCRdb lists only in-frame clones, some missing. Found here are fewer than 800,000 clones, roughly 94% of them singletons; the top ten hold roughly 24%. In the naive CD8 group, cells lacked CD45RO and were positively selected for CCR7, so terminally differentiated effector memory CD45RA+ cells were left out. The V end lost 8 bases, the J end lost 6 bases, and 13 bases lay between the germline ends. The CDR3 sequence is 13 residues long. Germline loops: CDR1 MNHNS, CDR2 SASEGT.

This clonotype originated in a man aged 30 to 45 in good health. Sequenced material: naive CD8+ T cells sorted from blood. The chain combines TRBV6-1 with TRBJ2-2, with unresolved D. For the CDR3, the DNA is TGTGCCAGCTTCCTGCGGCAGTCCGGGGAGCTGTTTTTT. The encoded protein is CASFLRQSGELFF.